The entry below describes one TCR beta chain. The antigen remains unidentified. This entry comes from a study of T cell responses to AZD1222 COVID-19 vaccine. Across the study: Second doses at about 4 or about 12 weeks were pooled.

Findings of the study overall: The study found Spike-specific TCR breadth and depth rose after two AZD1222 doses. Clonal diversity may have been underestimated, and the donors were mostly white British, with more females than males.

Trimming cost V 2 bases and J 8 bases, with 18 bases left between them. The CDR3 has 16 amino acids. From germline, CDR1 is ENHRY and CDR2 SYGVKD. Profiled with immunoSEQ multiplex PCR; TCRdb holds only in-frame clones, not every one. This table holds roughly 150,000 clones, around 93% found once. The rearrangement uses TRBV10-3 and TRBJ1-4; no firm D call. The source of this sequence is an adult in good health. The sample in question was peripheral blood, obtained on day 0 of AZD1222 vaccination. The CDR3 DNA reads as TGTGCCATCAGTGAGGGCCCCCGCGGGGAGAGAGAAAAACTGTTTTTT. Its protein product is CAISEGPRGEREKLFF.